The 15 T cell receptor beta chains given below trace back to one sample, sequenced in a study of cytotoxic CD8 clonotypes in ibrutinib-treated CLL. Clones were read by immunoSEQ multiplex PCR, and TCRdb kept only the in-frame ones, dropping some. The table lists 300,000 or so clones, roughly 70% of them singletons, with roughly 6.8% in the top ten. The input for sequencing was PBMCs, taken after 36 months of ibrutinib treatment. Receptors originate from a human donor with chronic lymphocytic leukemia.

The chain has TRBV27 and TRBJ2-3; D gene ambiguous. Trimming stripped 4 bases from V and 15 bases from J, with 17 bases between. The CDR3 consists of 12 residues. Germline V lookup: CDR1 MNHEY, CDR2 SMNVEV (reference sequence). The CDR3 nucleotides are TGTGCCAGCAGTTCCCGGTGGTCTCTCAGTTATTTT. Translating it yields CASSSRWSLSYF.

V gene TRBV6-5 combines with J gene TRBJ2-3, with no clear D. This CDR3 spans 14 amino acids. Trimming pared 7 bases from V and 0 bases from J, leaving 11 bases between. Germline V CDR1 and CDR2: MNHEY, SVGAGI. CDR3 sequence reads: CASTPGLSTDTQYF. As DNA, the CDR3 is TGTGCCAGCACTCCCGGGCTGAGCACAGATACGCAGTATTTT.

This chain joins TRBV5-1 and TRBJ2-7; D gene ambiguous. Per the germline V gene, CDR1 is SGHRS and CDR2 is YFSETQ. This CDR3 has 14 residues. Trimming cost V 0 bases and J 7 bases, with 14 bases left between them. The CDR3 sequence is CASSLVAGKGEQYF. DNA for the CDR3: TGCGCCAGCAGCTTGGTGGCAGGTAAAGGGGAGCAGTACTTC.

The V and J genes are TRBV6-1 and TRBJ1-4; TRBD1 aligns across 8 bases. CDR1 is MNHNS and CDR2 is SASEGT in the germline V gene. The CDR3 covers 14 residues. After removal of 6 bases from V and 7 bases from J, the junction contained 7 bases not matched to a gene. The CDR3 is CASSRDRWAEKLFF. The CDR3 DNA reads as TGTGCCAGCAGCCGGGACAGGTGGGCTGAAAAACTGTTTTTT.

The J gene is TRBJ1-2, the V gene TRBV5-5; 7 nucleotides align to TRBD1. Per germline, CDR1 SGHKS and CDR2 YYEKEE (reference sequence). The CDR3 extends over 13 amino acids. J was trimmed by 5 bases and V by 3 bases; bases with no gene match: 4. CDR3 in DNA: TGTGCCAGCAGCTGGGAACAGGGGTATGGCTACACCTTC. Protein sequence: CASSWEQGYGYTF.

The genes are TRBV10-1 and TRBJ1-2; no reliable D call. V lost 5 bases and J lost 1, with 8 bases in between. CDR1 is WNHNN, CDR2 SYGVQD, per germline (reference sequence). The CDR3 loop spans 13 amino acids. The chain's CDR3 is CASSPDGNYGYTF. CDR3 bases: TGCGCCAGCAGTCCCGACGGTAACTATGGCTACACCTTC.

This clone was observed a few times. The V call is TRBV5-4, the J call TRBJ2-1; D is undetermined. Looked up from germline, CDR1 is SGHNT and CDR2 is YYREEE (reference sequence). With 4 bases removed from V and 3 bases from J, the gap between germline ends came to 5 bases. The CDR3 is 12 residues long. The DNA for the CDR3 is TGTGCCAGCAGCGTAATCTACAATGAGCAGTTCTTC. Protein sequence: CASSVIYNEQFF.

This clone was counted a single time. The chain is built from TRBV19 and TRBJ2-6, with D uncertain. CDR3 length: 16 residues. CDR1 LNHDA and CDR2 SQIVND come from the germline V gene (reference sequence). Trimming took off 5 bases at V and 0 bases at J, with 11 bases between the two ends. CDR3 nucleotide sequence: TGTGCCAGTAGTTTGGGGTGGGCCTCTGGGGCCAACGTCCTGACTTTC. Encoded protein: CASSLGWASGANVLTF.

J is TRBJ2-3 and V is TRBV27, with D possibly called TRBD1 or TRBD2 (5 bases each). The CDR3 covers 11 residues. Deletions cut 3 bases from V and 10 bases from J, with 8 bases between. The V gene's germline CDR1 is MNHEY and CDR2 SMNVEV (reference sequence). As DNA, the CDR3 is TGTGCCAGCAGTTTCGGGGCTGCGCAGTATTTT. It yields the protein CASSFGAAQYF.

The rearrangement links TRBV7-8 to TRBJ1-2, with D tentatively TRBD1 (5 bases). Trimming pared 3 bases from V and 8 bases from J, leaving 25 bases between. Germline V gene sequence: CDR1 SGHVS, CDR2 FQNEAQ. CDR3 length: 17 residues. The CDR3 loop is CASSFGMGNGGGSGYTF. The CDR3 nucleotides are TGTGCCAGCAGCTTTGGGATGGGAAATGGCGGGGGATCGGGCTACACCTTC.

This rearrangement joins TRBV18 to TRBJ2-3, with D unresolved. The CDR3 consists of 16 residues. From germline, CDR1 is KGHSH and CDR2 LQKENI. Trimming removed 1 base from V and 0 bases from J, with 11 bases in between. CDR3 DNA sequence: TGTGCCAGCTCACCACTAAAGGGTCTTAGCACAGATACGCAGTATTTT. Protein sequence: CASSPLKGLSTDTQYF.

V is TRBV4-1 and J is TRBJ2-1; weak D call: TRBD2 (6 bases). The CDR3 has 17 amino acids. Trimming took off 0 bases at V and 4 bases at J, with 16 bases between the two ends. Germline CDR1 is MGHRA and CDR2 is YSYEKL. The CDR3 is CASSQDIETRGYNEQFF. CDR3 DNA: TGCGCCAGCAGCCAAGATATCGAGACTAGAGGTTACAATGAGCAGTTCTTC.

This rearrangement joins TRBV10-1 to TRBJ2-7; possible D gene TRBD1, 6 bases. The CDR3 totals 13 residues. Trimming removed 3 bases from V and 2 bases from J, with 8 bases in between. Germline assignment: CDR1 WNHNN and CDR2 SYGVQD (reference sequence). The CDR3 region is CASSDQGPYEQYF. In DNA, the CDR3 is TGCGCCAGCAGTGATCAGGGGCCCTACGAGCAGTACTTC.

This chain links TRBV5-4 with TRBJ2-7; 9 bases align to TRBD1. V lost 6 bases, J lost 2 bases, and 6 bases stayed unmatched. CDR1 is SGHNT and CDR2 is YYREEE in the germline V gene (reference sequence). CDR3 size: 14 residues. The CDR3, as DNA: TGTGCCAGCAAGCCGGGACAGGGAGCCTACGAGCAGTACTTC. This encodes CASKPGQGAYEQYF.

Turning to this clone: Other DNA sequences of this sample code for an identical CDR3. J is TRBJ2-1 and V is TRBV11-2; weak D call: TRBD1 (6 bases). V was clipped by 5 bases and J by 0 bases, with 23 bases between them. Looked up from germline, CDR1 is SGHAT and CDR2 is FQNNGV. This CDR3 is 19 amino acids long. This CDR3 is CASSPRGQPGPRSYNEQFF. As DNA, the CDR3 is TGTGCCAGCAGCCCCCGGGGACAACCGGGACCTCGCTCCTACAATGAGCAGTTCTTC.